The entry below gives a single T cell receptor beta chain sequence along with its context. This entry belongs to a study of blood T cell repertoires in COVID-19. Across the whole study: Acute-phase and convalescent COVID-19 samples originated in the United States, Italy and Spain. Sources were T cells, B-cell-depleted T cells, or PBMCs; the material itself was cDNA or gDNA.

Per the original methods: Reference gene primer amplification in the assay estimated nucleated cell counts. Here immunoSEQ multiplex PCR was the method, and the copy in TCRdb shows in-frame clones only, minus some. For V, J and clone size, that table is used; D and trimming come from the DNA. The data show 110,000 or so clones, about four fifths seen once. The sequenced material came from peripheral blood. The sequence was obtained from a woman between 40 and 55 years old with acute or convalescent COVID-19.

The CDR3 sequence is CASSLGTRVETQYF. CDR3 in DNA: TGTGCCAGCAGCTTGGGGACTAGGGTCGAGACCCAGTACTTC. This rearrangement joins TRBV7-7 to TRBJ2-5, with 8 bases matching TRBD2. This CDR3 has 14 amino acids. From germline, CDR1 is SSHAT and CDR2 FNYEAQ (reference sequence). V shed 3 bases, J shed 5 bases, and the junction held 5 bases outside the gene matches.